This TCR beta chain was sequenced for a study of beta chain features in type 1 diabetes. Study-level results: Shorter templates might be favored by PCR, equally in patients and controls. Type 1 diabetes patients showed fewer insertions and more deletions at VDJ junctions. There was a moderate but significant shortening of TCRB CDR3s in all four CD4+ subsets of Type 1 diabetes patients.

Investigators reverse transcribed all isolated RNA, so they sequenced expressed TCRB transcripts. Profiling relied on immunoSEQ multiplex PCR, and the TCRdb table lists in-frame clones only, not all of them. The repertoire includes 600,000 or so clones, around 15% of them detected once, and approximately 0.039% sits in the top ten. This clone was seen a few times. The antigen is unknown. Averaging roughly 100 mL, one heparinised blood draw was given by each donor. Purity of each sorted population was above 95%. This CDR3 comprises 14 residues. Trimming at V came to 0 bases and at J to 4 bases, leaving 4 bases not matched to a gene. Germline CDR1 SQVTM, CDR2 ANQGSEA.

This sequence was found in a man aged 18 to 30 with type 1 diabetes. The chain combines TRBV29-1 with TRBJ2-7, with 9 nucleotides matching TRBD1. The sequenced sample was naive CD4+ T cells from blood. The CDR3 nucleotides read TGCAGCGTTGAAGATGGAGACAGGGGGTACGAGCAGTACTTC. Amino acids: CSVEDGDRGYEQYF.